Listed here are 21 T cell receptor beta chains from one sample, sequenced in a study of blood T cell repertoires in COVID-19. Clones were read by immunoSEQ multiplex PCR, and TCRdb kept only the in-frame ones, dropping some. Of about 480,000 clones listed, 89% were seen once; the top ten hold about 1%. Sequences were obtained from peripheral blood. The receptors were sampled from a man aged 18 to 29 with COVID-19, enrolled during active disease.

Only a few counts were recorded for this clone. The V gene is TRBV19, the J gene TRBJ1-3; unclear D gene. CDR1 is LNHDA, CDR2 SQIVND, per germline (reference sequence). V gave up 0 bases and J gave up 2 bases, with 14 bases separating them. The CDR3 has 17 residues. CDR3 residues: CASSIEGVQRTGNTIYF. CDR3 coding DNA: TGTGCCAGTAGTATAGAGGGAGTGCAGAGAACTGGAAACACCATATATTTT.

Note on this clone: This sample includes further DNA sequences coding for the same CDR3. The rearrangement uses TRBV5-1 and TRBJ1-6; no firm D call. Germline CDR1 SGHRS, CDR2 YFSETQ. There are 16 residues in the CDR3. V was cut by 0 bases and J by 0 bases, with 7 bases left in between. This chain's CDR3 is CASSLGGSSYNSPLHF. The CDR3 coding sequence is TGCGCCAGCAGCTTGGGTGGCAGCTCCTATAATTCACCCCTCCACTTT.

The CDR3 coding sequence is TGTGCCAGTAGTATGTCACCCCCAGGGGCTGAAGCTTTCTTT. Translation gives CASSMSPPGAEAFF. The V and J genes are TRBV19 and TRBJ1-1, with a tentative D call TRBD1 (6 bases). The V and J ends lost 3 bases and 6 bases respectively, with 14 bases between them. Germline lookup yields CDR1 LNHDA and CDR2 SQIVND (reference sequence). The CDR3 spans 14 residues.

The chain is built from TRBV29-1 and TRBJ2-3, with D possibly TRBD2 on 6 matching bases. Germline CDR1 is SQVTM and CDR2 is ANQGSEA. This CDR3 is built from 17 residues. Trimming took off 1 base at V and 2 bases at J, with 19 bases between the two ends. The CDR3, as DNA: TGCAGCGTTGAAGGGGGGTTGGACTATCCCATCACAGATACGCAGTATTTT. It is translated as CSVEGGLDYPITDTQYF.

In its sample, this clone was seen a few times. The J gene is TRBJ2-3, the V gene TRBV19; 7 nucleotides match TRBD1. The germline V gene has CDR1 LNHDA and CDR2 SQIVND (reference sequence). This CDR3 is built from 16 residues. The trim removed 4 bases at V and 0 bases at J, leaving 7 bases unmatched. CDR3 sequence: CASSKEQGISTDTQYF. CDR3 DNA sequence: TGTGCCAGTAGTAAAGAACAGGGGATTAGCACAGATACGCAGTATTTT.

This clone has more than one count but fewer than ten. The chain carries TRBV3-1 (or the pseudogene TRBV3-2) and TRBJ2-1; 7 bases agree with TRBD2. Germline V gives CDR1 LGHDT, CDR2 YNNKEL (reference sequence). This CDR3 contains 15 residues. J gave up 3 bases and V 5 bases, and 7 bases lay outside the gene matches. CDR3 residues: CASSLFGGNYNEQFF. In DNA, the CDR3 is TGTGCCAGCAGCTTGTTCGGGGGGAACTACAATGAGCAGTTCTTC.

This clone was counted a few times. The chain uses TRBV13 and TRBJ1-3; D unclear. Trimming stripped 1 base from V and 0 bases from J, with 13 bases between. Germline assignment: CDR1 PRHDT and CDR2 FYEKMQ (reference sequence). The CDR3 runs 17 residues. DNA of the CDR3: TGTGCCAGCAGCTTAGTGTTAAACTCCGACTCTGGAAACACCATATATTTT. It encodes CASSLVLNSDSGNTIYF.

This chain links TRBV6-2 or TRBV6-3 with TRBJ2-4, with D hard to call. This CDR3 region has 14 residues. V lost 5 bases, J lost 0 bases, and 8 bases lay in between. The germline V gene has CDR1 MNHEY and CDR2 SVGEGT. Written as DNA, the CDR3 is TGTGCCAGCAGTAGCAAGCTAGCCAAAAACATTCAGTACTTC. Its protein product is CASSSKLAKNIQYF.

This chain joins TRBV7-8 and TRBJ2-7; tentatively, D is TRBD2 (5 bases). Germline values: CDR1 SGHVS, CDR2 FQNEAQ. CDR3 length equals 16 residues. Trimming shortened V by 1 base and J by 0 bases, and 13 bases separated the two germline ends. The CDR3 is CASSLGASGNSYEQYF. Here the CDR3 DNA reads TGTGCCAGCAGCTTAGGCGCCAGCGGAAACTCCTACGAGCAGTACTTC.

The genes are TRBV7-2 and TRBJ1-4; the D gene is possibly TRBD1 (6 bases). Per the germline V gene, CDR1 is SGHTA and CDR2 is FQGNSA. V shed 0 bases and J shed 5 bases, with 10 bases lying between them. CDR3 length: 15 residues. The CDR3 reads CASSLAHRVNEKLFF. CDR3 nucleotides: TGTGCCAGCAGCTTAGCCCACAGGGTGAATGAAAAACTGTTTTTT.

This clone was counted once. The chain joins TRBV5-1 to TRBJ2-1; 10 nucleotides agree with TRBD2. Germline loops: CDR1 SGHRS, CDR2 YFSETQ. The V segment lost 4 bases and the J segment 1 base; nucleotides outside the gene matches: 2. The CDR3 contains 15 residues. The CDR3 sequence: CASSRGLASYNEQFF. CDR3 DNA sequence: TGCGCCAGCAGCCGGGGACTAGCGTCCTACAATGAGCAGTTCTTC.

The rearrangement links TRBV5-1 to TRBJ1-5, with D possibly being TRBD1 (6 bases). The CDR3 extends over 13 amino acids. V was shortened by 3 bases and J by 4 bases, with 8 bases between the two germline ends. Germline V lookup: CDR1 SGHRS, CDR2 YFSETQ. CDR3 coding DNA: TGCGCCAGCAGCTATGGACAGAATCAGCCCCAGCATTTT. Protein: CASSYGQNQPQHF.

The chain recombines TRBV27 with TRBJ2-3, with TRBD2 identical over 14 bases. The CDR3 extends over 17 amino acids. CDR1 MNHEY and CDR2 SMNVEV come from the germline V gene (reference sequence). J was trimmed by 1 base and V by 1 base; bases with no gene match: 1. The CDR3 protein is CASSLLGLAGGTDTQYF. The CDR3 DNA is TGTGCCAGCAGTTTATTGGGACTAGCGGGAGGCACAGATACGCAGTATTTT.

This chain links TRBV7-9 with TRBJ1-6, with D tentatively TRBD1 (5 bases). The V end lost 2 bases, the J end lost 7 bases, and 9 bases lay between the germline ends. In germline, CDR1 is SEHNR, CDR2 FQNEAQ (reference sequence). This CDR3 has 14 residues. The CDR3 bases are TGTGCCAGCAGCTTAAGCGACAGCAATTCACCCCTCCACTTT. Protein product: CASSLSDSNSPLHF.

This clone was counted between two and nine times. This sequence joins TRBV9 and TRBJ2-3; D gene ambiguous. The CDR3 extends over 14 amino acids. Germline CDR1 SGDLS, CDR2 YYNGEE. V was pared by 0 bases and J by 4 bases, with 9 bases between. The CDR3 region is CASSVDPLSDTQYF. The CDR3 nucleotides are TGTGCCAGCAGCGTAGATCCCCTCTCAGATACGCAGTATTTT. The full variable domain, in which reference TRBV9 and TRBJ2-3 provide the parts outside the CDR3, is DSGVTQTPKHLITATGQRVTLRCSPRSGDLSVYWYQQSLDQGLQFLIQYYNGEERAKGNILERFSAQQFPDLHSELNLSSLELGDSALYFCASSVDPLSDTQYFGPGTRLTVL.

The J gene is TRBJ2-5, the V gene TRBV7-2; 13 bases match TRBD2. The CDR3 totals 15 residues. J was trimmed by 5 bases and V by 2 bases; bases with no gene match: 2. Germline CDR1 SGHTA, CDR2 FQGNSA. In nucleotides, the CDR3 is TGTGCCAGCAGCTTAACTAGCGGGAGGGTGGAGACCCAGTACTTC. Its translation: CASSLTSGRVETQYF.

The V and J genes are TRBV3-1 (or the pseudogene TRBV3-2) and TRBJ2-5; TRBD1 might be the D (8 bases). The CDR3 is 13 residues long. The germline V gene encodes CDR1 LGHDT and CDR2 YNNKEL (reference sequence). Trimming removed 5 bases from V and 7 bases from J, with 14 bases in between. The CDR3 region is CASSKQGEGTQYF. The CDR3 DNA reads TGTGCCAGCAGCAAACAGGGGGAGGGGACCCAGTACTTC.

This clone appeared once. This chain uses TRBV5-5 with TRBJ1-5, with D perhaps TRBD1 (6 bases). V was trimmed by 5 bases and J by 5 bases, leaving 11 bases between them. From germline, CDR1 is SGHKS and CDR2 YYEKEE (reference sequence). The CDR3 is 13 residues long. CDR3 sequence: CASSPDSDQPQHF. The CDR3 DNA reads TGTGCCAGCAGTCCGGACAGTGATCAGCCCCAGCATTTT. Complete variable domain (other parts from reference TRBV5-5 and TRBJ1-5): DAGVTQSPTHLIKTRGQQVTLRCSPISGHKSVSWYQQVLGQGPQFIFQYYEKEERGRGNFPDRFSARQFPNYSSELNVNALLLGDSALYLCASSPDSDQPQHFGDGTRLSIL.

The genes are TRBV2 and TRBJ2-5; 9 bases match TRBD2. CDR1 and CDR2 (germline): SNHLY, FYNNEI. The CDR3 has 16 amino acids. J was trimmed by 4 bases and V by 6 bases; bases with no gene match: 12. Written as DNA, the CDR3 is TGTGCCAGCAGGGGTGGCGGGGGGGCCGGTCCAGAGACCCAGTACTTC. Encoded protein: CASRGGGGAGPETQYF.

Comment on this clone: Because the CDR3's place on the DNA is in doubt, the DNA is left out and the CDR3 is given as listed by TCRdb. V usage is TRBV1 and J usage is TRBJ1-1; the table's D gene call, TRBD1, was not cross checked with the DNA. TRBV1 is flagged as a pseudogene. The CDR3 length equals 16 residues, ends included. CDR3 loop: CTSNPFRWGTGTEAFF.

V and J are TRBV7-9 and TRBJ2-7, with 8 bases matching TRBD2. Germline V gene sequence: CDR1 SEHNR, CDR2 FQNEAQ (reference sequence). Trimming took 7 bases from V and 6 from J; bases not matched to a gene: 2. This CDR3 has 11 amino acids. In DNA, the CDR3 is TGTGCCAGCACGCTAGCGGGCGAGCAGTACTTC. Its protein product is CASTLAGEQYF.